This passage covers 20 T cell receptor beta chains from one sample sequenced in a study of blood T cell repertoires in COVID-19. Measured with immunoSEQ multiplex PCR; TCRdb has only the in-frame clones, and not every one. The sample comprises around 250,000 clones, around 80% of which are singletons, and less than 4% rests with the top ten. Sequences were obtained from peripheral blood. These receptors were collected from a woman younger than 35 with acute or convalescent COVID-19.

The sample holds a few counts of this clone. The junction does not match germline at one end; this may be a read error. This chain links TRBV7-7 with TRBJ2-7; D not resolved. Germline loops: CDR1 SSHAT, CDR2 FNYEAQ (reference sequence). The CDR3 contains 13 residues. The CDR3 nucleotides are TGTGCTAGCAGCTCTACACCCCAGGCGGAGCAGTACTTC. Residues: CASSSTPQAEQYF.

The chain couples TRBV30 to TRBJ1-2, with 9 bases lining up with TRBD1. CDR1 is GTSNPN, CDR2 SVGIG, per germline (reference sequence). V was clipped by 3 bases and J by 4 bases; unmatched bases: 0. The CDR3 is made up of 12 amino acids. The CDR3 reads CAWRTGGYGYTF. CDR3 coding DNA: TGTGCCTGGAGGACAGGGGGCTATGGCTACACCTTC.

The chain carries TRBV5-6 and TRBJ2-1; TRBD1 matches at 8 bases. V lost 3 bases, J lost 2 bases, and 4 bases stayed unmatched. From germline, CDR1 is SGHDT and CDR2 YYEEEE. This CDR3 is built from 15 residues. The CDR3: CASSYRTGTYNEQFF. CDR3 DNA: TGTGCCAGCAGCTACCGGACAGGGACCTACAATGAGCAGTTCTTC.

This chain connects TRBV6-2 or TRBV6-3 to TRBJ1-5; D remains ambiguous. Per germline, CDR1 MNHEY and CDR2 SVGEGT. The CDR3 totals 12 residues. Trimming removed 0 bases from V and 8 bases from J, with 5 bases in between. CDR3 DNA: TGTGCCAGCAGTTACTCTATAGAGCCCCAGCATTTT. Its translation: CASSYSIEPQHF.

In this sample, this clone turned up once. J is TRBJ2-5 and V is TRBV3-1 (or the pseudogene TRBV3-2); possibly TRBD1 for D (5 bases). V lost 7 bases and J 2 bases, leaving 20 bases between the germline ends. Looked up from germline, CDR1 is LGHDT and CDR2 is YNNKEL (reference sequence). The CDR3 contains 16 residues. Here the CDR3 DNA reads TGTGCCAGCACCTCAACGCCCTGGACACGGCAAGAGACCCAGTACTTC. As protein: CASTSTPWTRQETQYF.

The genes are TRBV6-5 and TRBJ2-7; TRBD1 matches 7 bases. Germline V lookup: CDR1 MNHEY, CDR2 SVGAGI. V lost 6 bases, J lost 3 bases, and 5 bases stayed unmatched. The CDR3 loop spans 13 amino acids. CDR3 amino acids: CASSPSGGYEQYF. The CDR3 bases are TGTGCCAGCAGCCCCTCAGGGGGCTACGAGCAGTACTTC.

CDR3: CASSLAAGNSNQPQHF. The DNA of the CDR3 is TGTGCCAGCAGCTTAGCGGCGGGGAATAGCAATCAGCCCCAGCATTTT. V gene TRBV7-9 combines with J gene TRBJ1-5; D gene ambiguous. The CDR3 runs to 16 residues. Germline lookup yields CDR1 SEHNR and CDR2 FQNEAQ (reference sequence). Trimming left V 0 bases short and J 0 bases short, with 9 bases between. Full variable domain (remainder filled in from reference TRBV7-9 and TRBJ1-5): DTGVSQNPRHKITKRGQNVTFRCDPISEHNRLYWYRQTLGQGPEFLTYFQNEAQLEKSRLLSDRFSAERPKGSFSTLEIQRTEQGDSAMYLCASSLAAGNSNQPQHFGDGTRLSIL.

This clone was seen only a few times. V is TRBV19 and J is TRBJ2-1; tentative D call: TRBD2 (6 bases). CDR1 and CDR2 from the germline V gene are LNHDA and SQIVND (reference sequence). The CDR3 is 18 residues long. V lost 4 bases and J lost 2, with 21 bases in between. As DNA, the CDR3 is TGTGCCAGTAGTACCCAGACGCTCGGGAGTCATACCTACAATGAGCAGTTCTTC. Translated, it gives CASSTQTLGSHTYNEQFF.

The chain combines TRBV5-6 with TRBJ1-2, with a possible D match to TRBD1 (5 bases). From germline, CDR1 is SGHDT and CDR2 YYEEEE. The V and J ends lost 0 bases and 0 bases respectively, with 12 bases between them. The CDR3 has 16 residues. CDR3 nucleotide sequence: TGTGCCAGCAGCTTGGATTTGGCCAGGGCTAACTATGGCTACACCTTC. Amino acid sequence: CASSLDLARANYGYTF.

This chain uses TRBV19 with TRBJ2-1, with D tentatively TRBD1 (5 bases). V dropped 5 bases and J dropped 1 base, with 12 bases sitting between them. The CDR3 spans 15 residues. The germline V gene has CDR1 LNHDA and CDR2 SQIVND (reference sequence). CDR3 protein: CASSAWGGSYNEQFF. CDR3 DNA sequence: TGTGCCAGTAGTGCGTGGGGCGGTTCCTACAATGAGCAGTTCTTC.

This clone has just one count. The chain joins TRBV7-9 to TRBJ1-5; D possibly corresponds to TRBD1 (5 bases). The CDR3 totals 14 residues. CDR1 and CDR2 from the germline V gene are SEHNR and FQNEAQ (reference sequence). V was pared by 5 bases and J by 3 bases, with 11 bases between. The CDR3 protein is CASSRGALNQPQHF. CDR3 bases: TGTGCCAGCAGCCGCGGGGCTCTCAATCAGCCCCAGCATTTT. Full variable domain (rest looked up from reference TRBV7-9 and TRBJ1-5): DTGVSQNPRHKITKRGQNVTFRCDPISEHNRLYWYRQTLGQGPEFLTYFQNEAQLEKSRLLSDRFSAERPKGSFSTLEIQRTEQGDSAMYLCASSRGALNQPQHFGDGTRLSIL.

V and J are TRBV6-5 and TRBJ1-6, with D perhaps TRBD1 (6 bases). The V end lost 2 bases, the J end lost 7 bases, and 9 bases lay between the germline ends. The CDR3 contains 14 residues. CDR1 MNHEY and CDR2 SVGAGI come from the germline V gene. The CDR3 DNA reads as TGTGCCAGCAGTTACGGGGGCCTAAATTCACCCCTCCACTTT. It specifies CASSYGGLNSPLHF.

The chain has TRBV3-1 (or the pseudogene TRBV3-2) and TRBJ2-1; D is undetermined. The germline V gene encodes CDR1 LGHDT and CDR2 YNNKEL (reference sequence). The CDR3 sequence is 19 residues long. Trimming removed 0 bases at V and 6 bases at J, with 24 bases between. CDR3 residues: CASSQDMLFGLPPPNEQFF. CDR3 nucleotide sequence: TGTGCCAGCAGCCAAGATATGCTCTTTGGGCTCCCCCCGCCCAATGAGCAGTTCTTC.

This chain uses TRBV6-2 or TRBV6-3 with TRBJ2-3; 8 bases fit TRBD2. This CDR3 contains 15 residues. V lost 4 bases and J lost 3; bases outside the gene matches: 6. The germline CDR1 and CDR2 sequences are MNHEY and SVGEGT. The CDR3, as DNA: TGTGCCAGCAGTTGGAGCGGGAGTCTGACAGATACGCAGTATTTT. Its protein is CASSWSGSLTDTQYF.

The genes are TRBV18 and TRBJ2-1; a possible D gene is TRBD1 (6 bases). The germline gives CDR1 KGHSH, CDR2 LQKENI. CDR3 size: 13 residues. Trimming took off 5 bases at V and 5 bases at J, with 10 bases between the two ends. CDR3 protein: CASSFRDNNEQFF. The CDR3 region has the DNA TGTGCCAGCTCATTCAGGGACAACAATGAGCAGTTCTTC.

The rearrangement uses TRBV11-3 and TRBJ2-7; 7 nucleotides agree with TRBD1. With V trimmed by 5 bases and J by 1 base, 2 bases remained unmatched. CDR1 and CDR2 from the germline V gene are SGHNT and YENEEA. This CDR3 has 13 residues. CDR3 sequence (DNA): TGTGCCAGCAGCCACAGGGGATCCTACGAGCAGTACTTC. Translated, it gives CASSHRGSYEQYF.

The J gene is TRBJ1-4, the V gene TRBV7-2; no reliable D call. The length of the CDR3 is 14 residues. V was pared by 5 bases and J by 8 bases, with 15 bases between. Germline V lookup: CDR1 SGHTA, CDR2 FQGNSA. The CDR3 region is CASSPLGGGEKLFF. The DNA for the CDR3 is TGTGCCAGCAGCCCCCTAGGAGGCGGAGAAAAACTGTTTTTT. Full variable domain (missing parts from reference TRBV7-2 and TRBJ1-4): GAGVSQSPSNKVTEKGKDVELRCDPISGHTALYWYRQSLGQGLEFLIYFQGNSAPDKSGLPSDRFSAERTGGSVSTLTIQRTQQEDSAVYLCASSPLGGGEKLFFGSGTQLSVL.

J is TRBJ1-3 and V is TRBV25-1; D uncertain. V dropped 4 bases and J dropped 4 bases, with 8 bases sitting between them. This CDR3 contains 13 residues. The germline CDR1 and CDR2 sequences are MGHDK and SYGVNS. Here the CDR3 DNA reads TGTGCCAGCAGTGTAGGCGGGGGAAACACCATATATTTT. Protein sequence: CASSVGGGNTIYF.

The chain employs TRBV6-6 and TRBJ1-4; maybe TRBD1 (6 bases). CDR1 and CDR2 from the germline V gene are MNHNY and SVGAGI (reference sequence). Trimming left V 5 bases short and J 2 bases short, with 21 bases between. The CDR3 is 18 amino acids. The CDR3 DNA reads TGTGCCAGCAGTCCGGGGGGTCCAGGGGTTGGCACTAATGAAAAACTGTTTTTT. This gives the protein CASSPGGPGVGTNEKLFF.

The CDR3 DNA is TGTGCCAGCATGCGGGAGGAGGAAAACATTCAGTACTTC. It encodes CASMREEENIQYF. The gene calls are TRBV9 and TRBJ2-4; TRBD2 aligns across 8 bases. This CDR3 is 13 amino acids long. Germline lookup yields CDR1 SGDLS and CDR2 YYNGEE. Trimming took 6 bases from V and 5 from J; bases not matched to a gene: 4.